Shown below are 17 T cell receptor beta chains from a single sample sequenced in a study of T cells in Graves' hyperthyroidism and ophthalmopathy. TCR beta CDR3 regions were amplified from RNA transcripts. During a first-round RT-PCR of the TCR CDR3, the HTBI primer set was used. TCRdb re-called the multiplex PCR reads through MiXCR, storing one row per CDR3 protein. The sample consists of approximately 520,000 distinct CDR3 sequences, around 21% of them appearing once. Sequencing was done on a sample of blood. The source is a man between 18 and 35 years old with Graves' hyperthyroidism.

V and J are TRBV11-2 and TRBJ2-2, with 7 bases fitting TRBD1. Per the germline V gene, CDR1 is SGHAT and CDR2 is FQNNGV. Trimming removed 4 bases from V and 6 bases from J; junction bases left unmatched: 20. The CDR3 totals 19 residues. CDR3 sequence: CASSSTLPRQGFIAGELFF. For the CDR3, the DNA is TGTGCCAGCAGCTCTACCCTTCCCCGACAGGGATTTATCGCCGGGGAGCTGTTTTTT.

In the case of this clonotype: Germline and junction disagree at one end, which may indicate a read error. The chain links TRBV6-2 or TRBV6-3 to TRBJ1-1; D is undetermined. Germline V gene lookup returns CDR1 MNHEY and CDR2 SVGEGT. CDR3 length: 14 amino acids. CDR3 bases: TGTGCCAGCTGTTACCCTCAGCCGAACACTGAAGCTTTCTTT. It specifies CASCYPQPNTEAFF.

Ten or more counts support this clonotype. This chain joins TRBV6-1 and TRBJ2-7; D gene unclear. This CDR3 is built from 15 residues. Trimming cost V 0 bases and J 4 bases, with 13 bases left between them. CDR1 is MNHNS and CDR2 is SASEGT in the germline V gene. This CDR3 is CASSEARVVEYEQYF. The CDR3 DNA reads as TGTGCCAGCAGTGAAGCCCGGGTGGTGGAATACGAGCAGTACTTC.

In its sample, this clonotype was seen many times. The chain combines TRBV27 with TRBJ1-1; D is perhaps TRBD1 (6 bases). The V end lost 5 bases, the J end lost 5 bases, and 15 bases lay between the germline ends. The CDR3 is made up of 14 amino acids. The germline CDR1 and CDR2 sequences are MNHEY and SMNVEV (reference sequence). The CDR3: CASSQPGARTEAFF. The CDR3 DNA sequence: TGTGCCAGCAGTCAACCGGGGGCGAGGACTGAAGCTTTCTTT.

CDR3 coding DNA: TGTGCCAGCTCACCCCTCGACAGACAAGAGACCCAGTACTTC. The encoded protein is CASSPLDRQETQYF. The V gene is TRBV18, the J gene TRBJ2-5; tentative D call: TRBD1 (5 bases). Deletions cut 3 bases from V and 2 bases from J, with 10 bases between. CDR1 is KGHSH, CDR2 LQKENI, per germline. The CDR3 spans 14 residues.

This clonotype has ten or more counts. V is TRBV4-1 and J is TRBJ1-2; possible D gene TRBD1, 6 bases. The CDR3 has 12 residues. Germline CDR1 reads MGHRA; CDR2 reads YSYEKL. V was clipped by 4 bases and J by 6 bases, with 9 bases between them. The CDR3 DNA reads as TGCGCCAGCAGCCGGGGGGCGAATGGCTACACCTTC. Translated, it gives CASSRGANGYTF.

The chain carries TRBV24-1 and TRBJ1-5, with D hard to call. V was cut by 1 base and J by 2 bases, with 2 bases left in between. The CDR3 sequence is 13 residues long. Germline values: CDR1 KGHDR, CDR2 SFDVKD. For the CDR3, the DNA is TGTGCCACCAGTGATTTCGGCAATCAGCCCCAGCATTTT. Translated, it gives CATSDFGNQPQHF.

The chain carries TRBV9 and TRBJ1-6; no reliable D call. The CDR3 runs to 13 residues. V was cut by 3 bases and J by 4 bases, with 5 bases left in between. Looked up from germline, CDR1 is SGDLS and CDR2 is YYNGEE. The CDR3 reads CASSGKYNSPLHF. Here the CDR3 DNA reads TGTGCCAGCAGCGGGAAATATAATTCACCCCTCCACTTT. Full variable domain (remainder filled in from reference TRBV9 and TRBJ1-6): DSGVTQTPKHLITATGQRVTLRCSPRSGDLSVYWYQQSLDQGLQFLIQYYNGEERAKGNILERFSAQQFPDLHSELNLSSLELGDSALYFCASSGKYNSPLHFGNGTRLTVT.

The J gene is TRBJ1-1, the V gene TRBV19; D is undetermined. Germline V gene sequence: CDR1 LNHDA, CDR2 SQIVND (reference sequence). V lost 3 bases and J 8 bases, leaving 16 bases between the germline ends. The CDR3 totals 14 residues. DNA of the CDR3: TGTGCCAGTAGTATCGTAGGTCTCCTGGGGGAAGCTTTCTTT. As protein: CASSIVGLLGEAFF.

This clonotype was seen repeatedly, ten times or more. The rearrangement joins TRBV12-5 to TRBJ2-5; 7 bases agree with TRBD1. The CDR3 contains 17 residues. The trim removed 3 bases at V and 5 bases at J, leaving 15 bases unmatched. Germline V CDR1 and CDR2: LGHNT, FRNRAP. The DNA of the CDR3 is TGTGCTAGTGGTTTCCCCCGAGGGGGCTATAATGTTGAGACCCAGTACTTC. As protein: CASGFPRGGYNVETQYF.

This clonotype was counted a few times. This chain connects TRBV7-8 to TRBJ1-2; D not certain. The germline V and J ends were trimmed by 0 bases and 7 bases, with 15 bases remaining between them. CDR1 SGHVS and CDR2 FQNEAQ come from the germline V gene. The length of the CDR3 is 15 residues. The CDR3 bases are TGTGCCAGCAGCTTAGCGTTTTCAGCTTTCGCTGGCTACACCTTC. This encodes CASSLAFSAFAGYTF.

This clonotype was detected many times. V usage is TRBV6-2 or TRBV6-3 and J usage is TRBJ1-1, with TRBD1 identical over 9 bases. Germline V gene sequence: CDR1 MNHEY, CDR2 SVGEGT. J gave up 2 bases and V 10 bases, and 11 bases lay outside the gene matches. The CDR3 consists of 15 residues. The CDR3 nucleotides are TGTGCCACCAAAGGAGGGACAGGGATCAACACTGAAGCTTTCTTT. It codes for CATKGGTGINTEAFF.

This clonotype was recorded at least ten times. The chain combines TRBV6-2 or TRBV6-3 with TRBJ1-2; 10 positions agree with TRBD1. This CDR3 has 14 residues. V was pared by 5 bases and J by 4 bases, with 4 bases of the junction left unmatched. CDR1 and CDR2 (germline): MNHEY, SVGEGT. This chain's CDR3 is CASSDRGPVYGYTF. The CDR3 DNA sequence: TGTGCCAGCAGTGACAGGGGGCCTGTCTATGGCTACACCTTC.

This clonotype was seen many times. This chain joins TRBV12-3 or TRBV12-4 and TRBJ1-5; D is undetermined. The CDR3 has 13 residues. The V gene lost 6 bases and the J gene lost 9 bases, with 15 bases spanning the gap. The CDR3, as DNA: TGTGCCAGCAGCCTCAACCTCGGCGGGCCCCAGCATTTT. Its protein is CASSLNLGGPQHF.

The sample holds one count of this clonotype. Because it lacks the conserved phenylalanine or tryptophan at the end, this CDR3 is likely a read error. The CDR3 loop reads CASSSSQETQYI. CDR3 bases: TGTGCCAGCTCATCATCCCAAGAGACCCAGTACATC. The chain couples TRBV18 to TRBJ2-5, with D unresolved. The CDR3 runs to 12 residues. Germline V CDR1 and CDR2: KGHSH, LQKENI. V was cut by 5 bases and J by 1 base, with 5 bases left in between.

This clonotype was found many times. This sequence joins TRBV12-3 or TRBV12-4 and TRBJ2-4; 8 bases align to TRBD1. The V segment lost 5 bases and the J segment 0 bases; nucleotides outside the gene matches: 6. This CDR3 is built from 16 residues. The CDR3 DNA sequence: TGTGCCAGCAGTCCAGGACAGGGTCTAGCCAAAAACATTCAGTACTTC. Translated: CASSPGQGLAKNIQYF.

The V call is TRBV7-9, the J call TRBJ1-3, with TRBD1 as a possible D gene (6 bases). Trimming took off 6 bases at V and 8 bases at J, with 14 bases between the two ends. CDR1 is SEHNR and CDR2 is FQNEAQ in the germline V gene (reference sequence). The CDR3 loop spans 13 amino acids. Here the CDR3 DNA reads TGTGCCAGCAGTCCCCGGGACATGTACACCATATATTTT. Its translation is CASSPRDMYTIYF.